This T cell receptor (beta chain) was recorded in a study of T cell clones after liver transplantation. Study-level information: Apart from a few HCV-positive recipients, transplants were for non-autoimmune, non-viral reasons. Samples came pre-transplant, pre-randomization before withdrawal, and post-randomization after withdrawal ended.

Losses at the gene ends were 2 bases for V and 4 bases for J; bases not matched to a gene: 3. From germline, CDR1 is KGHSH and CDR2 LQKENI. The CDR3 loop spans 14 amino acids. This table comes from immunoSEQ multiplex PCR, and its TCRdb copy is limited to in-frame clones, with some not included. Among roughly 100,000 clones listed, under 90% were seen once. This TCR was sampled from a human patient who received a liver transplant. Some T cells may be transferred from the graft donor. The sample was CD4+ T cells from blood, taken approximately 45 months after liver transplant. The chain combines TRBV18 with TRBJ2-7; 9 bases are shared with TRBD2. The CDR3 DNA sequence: TGTGCCAGCTCACCAGCCGCGGGAGGGTACGAGCAGTACTTC. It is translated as CASSPAAGGYEQYF. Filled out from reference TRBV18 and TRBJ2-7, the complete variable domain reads NAGVMQNPRHLVRRRGQEARLRCSPMKGHSHVYWYRQLPEEGLKFMVYLQKENIIDESGMPKERFSAEFPKEGPSILRIQQVVRGDSAAYFCASSPAAGGYEQYFGPGTRLTVT.